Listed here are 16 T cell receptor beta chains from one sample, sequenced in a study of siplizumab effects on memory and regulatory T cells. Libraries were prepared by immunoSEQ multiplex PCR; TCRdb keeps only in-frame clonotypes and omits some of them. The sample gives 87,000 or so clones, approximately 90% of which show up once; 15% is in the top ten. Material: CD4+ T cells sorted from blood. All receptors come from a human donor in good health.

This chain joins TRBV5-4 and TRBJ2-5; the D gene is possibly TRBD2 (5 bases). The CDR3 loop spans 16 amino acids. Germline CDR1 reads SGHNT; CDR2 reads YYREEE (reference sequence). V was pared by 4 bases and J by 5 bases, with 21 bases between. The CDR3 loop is CASSPSVRAWEETQYF. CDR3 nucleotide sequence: TGTGCCAGCAGCCCTAGTGTACGGGCCTGGGAGGAGACCCAGTACTTC.

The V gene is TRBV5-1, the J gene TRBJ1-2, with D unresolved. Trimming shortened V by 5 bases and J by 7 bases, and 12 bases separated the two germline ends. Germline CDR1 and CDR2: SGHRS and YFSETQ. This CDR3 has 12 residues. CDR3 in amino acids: CASSPALGGYTF. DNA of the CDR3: TGCGCCAGCAGTCCAGCACTGGGTGGCTACACCTTC.

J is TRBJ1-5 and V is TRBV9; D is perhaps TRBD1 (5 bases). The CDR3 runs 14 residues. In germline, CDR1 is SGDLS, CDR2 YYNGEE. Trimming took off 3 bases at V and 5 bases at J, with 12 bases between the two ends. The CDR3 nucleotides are TGTGCCAGCAGCGCGACGGGACGGCATCAGCCCCAGCATTTT. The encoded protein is CASSATGRHQPQHF.

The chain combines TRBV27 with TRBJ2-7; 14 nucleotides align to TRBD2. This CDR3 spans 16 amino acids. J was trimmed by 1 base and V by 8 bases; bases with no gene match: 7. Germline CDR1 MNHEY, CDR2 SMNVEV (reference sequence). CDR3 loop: CASQGLAGVQSYEQYF. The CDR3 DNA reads TGTGCCAGCCAGGGACTAGCGGGAGTTCAGTCCTACGAGCAGTACTTC.

The CDR3 coding sequence is TGTGCCAGCAGCTTTCAGCAGGGTAACCAAGAGACCCAGTACTTC. Translated, it gives CASSFQQGNQETQYF. The chain has TRBV11-3 and TRBJ2-5, with D maybe TRBD1 (5 bases). V gave up 3 bases and J gave up 0 bases, with 11 bases separating them. CDR3 size: 15 residues. Germline V gene lookup returns CDR1 SGHNT and CDR2 YENEEA.

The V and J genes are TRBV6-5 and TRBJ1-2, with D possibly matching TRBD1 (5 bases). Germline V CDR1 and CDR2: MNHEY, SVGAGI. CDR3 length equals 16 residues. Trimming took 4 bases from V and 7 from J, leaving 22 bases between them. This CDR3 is CASSSRGDVSSSGYTF. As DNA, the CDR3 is TGTGCCAGCAGTTCCCGTGGGGACGTCTCTTCCTCTGGCTACACCTTC.

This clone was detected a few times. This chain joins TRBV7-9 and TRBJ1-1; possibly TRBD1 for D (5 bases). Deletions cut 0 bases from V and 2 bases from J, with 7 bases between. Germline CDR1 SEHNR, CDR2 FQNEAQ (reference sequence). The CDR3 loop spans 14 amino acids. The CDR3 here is CASSLARVNTEAFF. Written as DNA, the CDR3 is TGTGCCAGCAGCTTAGCCAGGGTTAACACTGAAGCTTTCTTT. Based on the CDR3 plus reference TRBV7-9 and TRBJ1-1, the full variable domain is DTGVSQNPRHKITKRGQNVTFRCDPISEHNRLYWYRQTLGQGPEFLTYFQNEAQLEKSRLLSDRFSAERPKGSFSTLEIQRTEQGDSAMYLCASSLARVNTEAFFGQGTRLTVV.

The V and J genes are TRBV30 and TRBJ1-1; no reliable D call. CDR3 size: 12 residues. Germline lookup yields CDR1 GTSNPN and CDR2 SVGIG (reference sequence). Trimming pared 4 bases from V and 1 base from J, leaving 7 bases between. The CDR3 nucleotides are TGTGCCTGGAACACGGCGAACACTGAAGCTTTCTTT. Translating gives CAWNTANTEAFF.

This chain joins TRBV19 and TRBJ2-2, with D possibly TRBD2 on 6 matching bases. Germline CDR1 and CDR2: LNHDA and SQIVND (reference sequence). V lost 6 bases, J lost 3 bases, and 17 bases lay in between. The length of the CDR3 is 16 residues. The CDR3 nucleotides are TGTGCCAGTAGGCGCCCGGGACTCTACCACACCGGGGAGCTGTTTTTT. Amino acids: CASRRPGLYHTGELFF.

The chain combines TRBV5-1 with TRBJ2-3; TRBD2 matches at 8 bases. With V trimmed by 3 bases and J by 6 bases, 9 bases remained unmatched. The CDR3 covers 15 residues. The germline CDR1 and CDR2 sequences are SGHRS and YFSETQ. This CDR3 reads CASSSGLGGWDTQYF. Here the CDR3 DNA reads TGCGCCAGCAGCTCGGGACTAGGAGGTTGGGATACGCAGTATTTT.

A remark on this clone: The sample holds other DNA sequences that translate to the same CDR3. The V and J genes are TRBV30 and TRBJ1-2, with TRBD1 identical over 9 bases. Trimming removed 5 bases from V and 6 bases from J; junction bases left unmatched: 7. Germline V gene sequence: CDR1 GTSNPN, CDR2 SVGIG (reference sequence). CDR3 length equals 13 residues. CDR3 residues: CAWGGRDRDGYTF. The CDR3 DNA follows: TGTGCCTGGGGGGGGCGGGACAGGGATGGCTACACCTTC.

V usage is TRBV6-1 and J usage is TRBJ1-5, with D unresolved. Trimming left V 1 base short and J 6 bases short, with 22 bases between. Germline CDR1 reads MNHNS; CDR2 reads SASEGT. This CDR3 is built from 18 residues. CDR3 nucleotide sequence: TGTGCCAGCAGTGAAGTGGGAGGGATCTTAATCCTCGGTCAGCCCCAGCATTTT. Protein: CASSEVGGILILGQPQHF.

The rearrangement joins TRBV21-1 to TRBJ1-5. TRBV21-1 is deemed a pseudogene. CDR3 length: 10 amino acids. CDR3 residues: CATRGTAQHF. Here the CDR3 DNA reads TGTGCCACCAGGGGGACGGCCCAGCATTTT.

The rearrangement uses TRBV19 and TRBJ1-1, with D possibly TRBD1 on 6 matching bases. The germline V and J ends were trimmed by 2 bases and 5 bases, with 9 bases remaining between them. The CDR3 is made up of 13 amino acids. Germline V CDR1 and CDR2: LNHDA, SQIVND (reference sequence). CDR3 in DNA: TGTGCCAGTAGTATACCCACAGGGACTGAAGCTTTCTTT. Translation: CASSIPTGTEAFF. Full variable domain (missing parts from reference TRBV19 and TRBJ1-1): DGGITQSPKYLFRKEGQNVTLSCEQNLNHDAMYWYRQDPGQGLRLIYYSQIVNDFQKGDIAEGYSVSREKKESFPLTVTSAQKNPTAFYLCASSIPTGTEAFFGQGTRLTVV.

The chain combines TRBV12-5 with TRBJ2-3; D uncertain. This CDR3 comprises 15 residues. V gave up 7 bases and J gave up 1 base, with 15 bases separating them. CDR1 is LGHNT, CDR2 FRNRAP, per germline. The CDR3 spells CASAVGNRGTDTQYF. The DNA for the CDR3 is TGTGCTAGTGCCGTAGGAAATAGGGGCACAGATACGCAGTATTTT.

The DNA for the CDR3 is TGTGCCAGCTCACCGGGGACAGGCTCTGGAAACACCATATATTTT. Amino acid sequence: CASSPGTGSGNTIYF. V gene TRBV18 combines with J gene TRBJ1-3; 8 bases map to TRBD1. Germline-derived CDR1 and CDR2 are KGHSH and LQKENI. The CDR3 extends over 15 amino acids. After removal of 3 bases from V and 0 bases from J, the junction contained 1 base not matched to a gene.